A selection of T cell receptor beta chains follows, all from one sample in a study of blood T cell repertoires in COVID-19. Produced via immunoSEQ multiplex PCR; TCRdb's table is partial and in-frame only. The sample lists under 250,000 clones, roughly 83% occurring once. Sequencing was performed on peripheral blood. The receptors originated from a man older than 75 with acute or convalescent COVID-19. Both conserved end residues are part of each CDR3.

j_call: TRBJ1-6
v_call: TRBV9
cdr3_aa: CASSPETGNSPLHF

j_call: TRBJ1-1
v_call: TRBV7-8
cdr3_aa: CASSLTGGTEAFF

j_call: TRBJ2-7
v_call: TRBV29-1
cdr3_aa: CSVTDYEQYF

j_call: TRBJ1-5
v_call: TRBV10-3
cdr3_aa: CAISEWGDRNQPQHF

j_call: TRBJ2-4
v_call: TRBV19
cdr3_aa: CASSTPGYGAKNIQYF

j_call: TRBJ2-7
v_call: TRBV6-5
cdr3_aa: CASRRGQAPYEQYF

j_call: TRBJ1-1
v_call: TRBV3-1/TRBV3-2
cdr3_aa: CASSDGGFATEAFF

j_call: TRBJ2-1
v_call: TRBV5-1
cdr3_aa: CASSRGSSYNEQFF

j_call: TRBJ1-6
v_call: TRBV19
cdr3_aa: CASRAETARGLNSPLHF

j_call: TRBJ2-7
v_call: TRBV11-2
cdr3_aa: CASLLGAAVYEQYF

j_call: TRBJ2-2
v_call: TRBV3-1/TRBV3-2
cdr3_aa: CASRQGVVTGELFF

j_call: TRBJ1-5
v_call: TRBV6-5
cdr3_aa: CASSRGVGNQPQHF

j_call: TRBJ2-7
v_call: TRBV18
cdr3_aa: CASSPGTVYEQYF

j_call: TRBJ1-6
v_call: TRBV27
cdr3_aa: CASSGTANSPLHF

j_call: TRBJ2-7
v_call: TRBV30
cdr3_aa: CAWSGISYEQYF

j_call: TRBJ1-2
v_call: TRBV24-1
cdr3_aa: CATSDLRGGGYTF